This T cell receptor (beta chain) was profiled in a study of human T cells and chemical hapten exposure. Study information: The upper back received 0.01% DPC by patch testing, with results read at 6 days.

For the library, individual cDNA molecules each received unique molecular identifiers. Authors' processing steps: There were a median of approximately 96,000 TCRs per sample, with a range from roughly 23,224 to 750,000. TCRdb re-called the RACE reads through MiXCR, storing one row per CDR3 protein. The V and J calls follow TCRdb's processing rather than the paper's. The sample lists more than 100,000 distinct CDR3 sequences; about 13% were seen once. Described time point: pre-sensitization, week 0. Treatment given: therapeutic diphenylcyclopropenone sensitization with weekly scalp DPC. Here the sequenced sample was whole blood, taken in connection with sensitization to the hapten diphenylcyclopropenone (DPC). The sequence was obtained from a woman under 30 with alopecia areata. Some clones in this sample may be carry-over from other donors' samples.

CDR3 residues: CSVERRAYRGSGNTIYF. The CDR3 region has the DNA TGCAGCGTTGAAAGGCGGGCCTACAGGGGCTCTGGAAACACCATATATTTT. This rearrangement joins TRBV29-1 to TRBJ1-3, with 7 nucleotides matching TRBD1. With 2 bases clipped from V and 0 bases from J, the junction kept 10 bases outside the gene matches. Germline V gene data show CDR1 as SQVTM and CDR2 as ANQGSEA. The CDR3 is 17 amino acids.